The clone carrying this T cell receptor beta chain is labeled as large. The target antigen is unknown. The V and J ends lost 6 bases and 2 bases respectively, with 20 bases between them. This CDR3 comprises 16 residues. The germline gives CDR1 MNHEY, CDR2 SMNVEV (reference sequence). The sample originates from a study of CD8 T cell repertoires and HIV-1 epitope variants. Study at large: Twenty-five autologous and known Gag and Nef epitope variant peptides each stimulated T cells separately. Enriched T cells were co-cultured with equal numbers of autologous T cell-negative antigen-presenting cells.

Assay used: immunoSEQ multiplex PCR; TCRdb lists only in-frame clones, some missing. Among roughly 4,200 clones, 68% were seen once, and the ten largest hold 44%. This receptor was identified in a male donor with HIV. Sequenced input: cultured CD8+ T cells derived from PBMCs. The chain recombines TRBV27 with TRBJ2-7, with a tentative D call TRBD2 (6 bases). The CDR3 region is CASSLTSGTFAYEQYF. The CDR3 nucleotides are TGTGCCAGCAGCTTAACCTCAGGGACTTTCGCCTACGAGCAGTACTTC.